Described below is a single T cell receptor (beta chain) sequence and its context. The protocol was immunoSEQ multiplex PCR, while the TCRdb copy is restricted to in-frame clones and leaves out a portion. The repertoire holds 250,000 to 350,000 clones, about 81% seen once, with more than 1.2% in the top ten. Germline V gives CDR1 SQVTM, CDR2 ANQGSEA. This CDR3 is 14 amino acids long. V was trimmed by 4 bases and J by 2 bases, leaving 12 bases between them. The source of the sample is a study of blood T cell repertoires in COVID-19. At the level of the study: Collection of acute and convalescent COVID-19 samples took place in the United States, Italy and Spain.

This sequence joins TRBV29-1 and TRBJ1-3; D unclear. The source is a human donor with COVID-19, enrolled during active disease. The donor label of this sample is uncertain. The sequencing input was peripheral blood. The CDR3 DNA reads TGCAGCGTTGTCGCGGGAACAACTGGAAACACCATATATTTT. Translation: CSVVAGTTGNTIYF.